This T cell receptor (beta chain) was identified during a study of regulatory T cells in long-lasting Graves disease. General study points: Whereas new patients shared 970 or so public clonotypes, persistent patients shared more, at about 3,000.

iRepertoire HTBI primers and Arm-PCR of CDR3 regions built TCR beta libraries. One entry per CDR3 protein results from TCRdb running MiXCR on the multiplex PCR reads. The table records approximately 560,000 distinct CDR3 sequences, roughly 16% of them present only once. Time point described: newly diagnosed GD, antithyroid drugs for less than 3 months. From RNA extracted from PBMCs, the TCR library was made. The collection involved drawing around 10 milliliters of peripheral blood into EDTA tubes. The CDR3 spans 15 residues. CDR1 is MDHEN and CDR2 is SYDVKM in the germline V gene. Trimming pared 6 bases from V and 4 bases from J, leaving 18 bases between. This clonotype has a count of ten or more. Its antigen is as yet unknown. The sample was also reused in another study, on T cells in Graves' hyperthyroidism and ophthalmopathy. From that paper: The HTBI set primed first-round TCR CDR3 RT-PCR.

The rearrangement uses TRBV28 and TRBJ1-2; no clear D gene. Sequenced here: peripheral blood mononuclear cells (PBMCs), sampled at new diagnosis, from a patient treated with antithyroid drugs. This clonotype was obtained from a man between 18 and 35 years old with Graves disease. CDR3 in DNA: TGTGCCAGCAGGACCGTGTGGCAGGCGTCCTATGGCTACACCTTC. Encoded protein: CASRTVWQASYGYTF.